The 8 T cell receptor beta chains below come from one sample, sequenced in a study of blood T cells in healthy people across ages. Through a sample-barcoded 5' primer and a J-beta primer mix, a second PCR was run for roughly 7 to 12 cycles. TCRdb fed the 5' RACE reads into MiXCR, producing one record per CDR3 protein. The data hold 1.5 million to 2 million distinct CDR3 sequences, with roughly 52% observed a single time. The sample consisted of blood. These TCRs come from a woman aged 35 to 49 in good health.

This clonotype has a handful of counts. The J gene is TRBJ2-1, the V gene TRBV6-2 or TRBV6-3; D is unclear. Trimming removed 3 bases at V and 8 bases at J, with 14 bases between. The CDR3 loop spans 14 amino acids. Germline V gene lookup returns CDR1 MNHEY and CDR2 SVGEGT. The CDR3 DNA reads TGTGCCAGCAGTTATCAATTGGGGTGGGATGAGCAGTTCTTC. Encoded protein: CASSYQLGWDEQFF.

This chain joins TRBV21-1 and TRBJ2-3; the D call TRBD1 from the table was never checked on the DNA. TRBV21-1 is a pseudogene locus. The CDR3 is made up of 15 amino acids. DNA for the CDR3: TGTGCCAGCAGCCCTGGACAGACTAGCATAGATACGCAGTATTTT. Amino acids: CASSPGQTSIDTQYF.

The rearrangement joins TRBV25-1 to TRBJ2-7, with TRBD2 matching 8 bases. Germline loops: CDR1 MGHDK, CDR2 SYGVNS. V lost 6 bases, J lost 5 bases, and 9 bases stayed unmatched. The CDR3 totals 14 residues. For the CDR3, the DNA is TGTGCCAGCAGGTCTGGCGGGGGGCCCCACGAGCAGTACTTC. Translation: CASRSGGGPHEQYF.

The chain combines TRBV13 with TRBJ2-5, with D possibly matching TRBD1 (6 bases). The J call may be wrong; the DNA end is better matched by TRBJ2-4. In germline, CDR1 is PRHDT, CDR2 FYEKMQ (reference sequence). There are 14 residues in the CDR3. For the CDR3, the DNA is TGTGCCAGCAGCTCGGGACACAAAGAAAACATTCAGTACTTC. Protein: CASSSGHKENIQYF.

This clonotype was picked up one time. The genes are TRBV27 and TRBJ2-5; 13 bases align to TRBD2. V dropped 5 bases and J dropped 4; count of bases not matched to a gene: 7. The CDR3 runs to 16 residues. CDR1 is MNHEY and CDR2 is SMNVEV in the germline V gene (reference sequence). The CDR3 is CASSAGTSGVGETQYF. In DNA, the CDR3 is TGTGCCAGCAGTGCTGGGACTAGCGGGGTGGGAGAGACCCAGTACTTC.

This clonotype turned up a few times. The V gene is TRBV4-2, the J gene TRBJ2-1; D perhaps matches TRBD2 (6 bases). The CDR3 is 18 amino acids. CDR1 is LGHNA, CDR2 YNFKEQ, per germline. The V and J ends lost 1 base and 0 bases respectively, with 16 bases between them. The CDR3 reads CASSQALAGYRSYNEQFF. The CDR3 DNA is TGTGCCAGCAGCCAAGCACTAGCAGGCTATCGCTCCTACAATGAGCAGTTCTTC.

The CDR3 is CAISESGQYTEAFF. The DNA of the CDR3 is TGTGCCATCAGTGAGTCGGGGCAGTACACTGAAGCTTTCTTT. V usage is TRBV10-3 and J usage is TRBJ1-1; possibly TRBD1 for D (5 bases). Germline CDR1 is ENHRY and CDR2 is SYGVKD. CDR3 size: 14 residues. Between the trimmed V and J ends, which lost 0 bases and 3 bases, there was a span of 8 bases.

This clonotype was observed many times. The V gene is TRBV5-1, the J gene TRBJ2-1; the match to TRBD1 covers 9 bases. The V gene end was trimmed by 4 bases and the J gene end by 2 bases; junction bases not matched to a gene: 4. The CDR3 sequence is 15 residues long. The V gene's germline CDR1 is SGHRS and CDR2 YFSETQ. This chain's CDR3 is CASSTGTGTYNEQFF. Here the CDR3 DNA reads TGCGCCAGCAGCACCGGGACAGGGACCTACAATGAGCAGTTCTTC.